The 21 T cell receptor beta chains listed next were all sequenced from one sample in a study of T cells in Graves' hyperthyroidism and ophthalmopathy. Researchers amplified the TCR beta CDR3 regions from RNA transcripts. TCR CDR3 underwent first-round RT-PCR with the HTBI primer set. TCRdb reprocessed the multiplex PCR reads via MiXCR and lists one record per CDR3 protein. Among a few hundred thousand distinct CDR3 sequences listed, 12% to 15% were seen once. Sequencing was carried out using blood. The origin of the receptors is a woman in her thirties or forties with Graves' ophthalmopathy.

In its sample, this clonotype was seen many times. The chain is built from TRBV10-2 and TRBJ1-1; no clear D gene. The ends were cut back, 6 bases at V and 4 bases at J, with 15 bases in the middle. The germline CDR1 and CDR2 sequences are WSHSY and SAAADI. The CDR3 length is 14 residues. The CDR3 coding sequence is TGCGCCAGCAGACCCAACCGGAGGGCCACTGAAGCTTTCTTT. It specifies CASRPNRRATEAFF.

This clonotype was picked up many times. V gene TRBV2 combines with J gene TRBJ1-2, with 7 nucleotides matching TRBD1. Per the germline V gene, CDR1 is SNHLY and CDR2 is FYNNEI. CDR3 length: 14 amino acids. J was trimmed by 4 bases and V by 6 bases; bases with no gene match: 8. The CDR3 is CASSPATGTYGYTF. The CDR3 DNA sequence: TGTGCCAGCAGCCCCGCGACAGGGACCTATGGCTACACCTTC.

V is TRBV20-1 and J is TRBJ2-7; D is possibly TRBD2 (5 bases). Germline lookup yields CDR1 DFQATT and CDR2 SNEGSKA (reference sequence). Trimming cost V 3 bases and J 2 bases, with 11 bases left between them. The CDR3 spans 13 residues. The CDR3 region is CSASLRAPYEQYF. CDR3 nucleotides: TGCAGTGCTAGCTTGCGGGCCCCCTACGAGCAGTACTTC.

This clonotype was counted ten times or more. The rearrangement links TRBV30 to TRBJ1-2; 9 nucleotides line up with TRBD1. There are 14 residues in the CDR3. V was pared by 8 bases and J by 4 bases, with 11 bases of the junction left unmatched. From germline, CDR1 is GTSNPN and CDR2 SVGIG (reference sequence). The CDR3 spells CAGKTSTGGYGYTF. In DNA form, the CDR3 reads TGTGCCGGGAAAACGTCGACAGGGGGCTATGGCTACACCTTC.

Many counts were recorded for this clonotype. The chain combines TRBV7-9 with TRBJ1-1, with no clear D. The CDR3 loop spans 14 amino acids. The V end was cut by 1 base, the J end by 6 bases, with 12 bases between. CDR1 SEHNR and CDR2 FQNEAQ come from the germline V gene (reference sequence). In nucleotides, the CDR3 is TGTGCCAGCAGCTTAGGTCCGGGTATGGCTGAAGCTTTCTTT. Translating gives CASSLGPGMAEAFF.

Many counts were recorded for this clonotype. The rearrangement links TRBV19 to TRBJ2-1; 9 bases are shared with TRBD2. The germline V gene encodes CDR1 LNHDA and CDR2 SQIVND (reference sequence). Unmatched junction bases numbered 2, after V lost 3 bases and J lost 2 bases. This CDR3 has 15 amino acids. The chain's CDR3 is CASSISGGPYNEQFF. CDR3 in DNA: TGTGCCAGTAGTATTAGCGGGGGCCCCTACAATGAGCAGTTCTTC.

V is TRBV28 and J is TRBJ2-7, with 11 bases fitting TRBD2. The CDR3 contains 14 residues. Trimming removed 4 bases from V and 3 bases from J; junction bases left unmatched: 2. Germline CDR1 reads MDHEN; CDR2 reads SYDVKM. The CDR3 loop is CASSSGLADYEQYF. As DNA, the CDR3 is TGTGCCAGCAGTTCGGGACTAGCGGACTACGAGCAGTACTTC.

This clonotype was recorded many times. V gene TRBV2 combines with J gene TRBJ1-1; D is perhaps TRBD1 (6 bases). V was clipped by 6 bases and J by 3 bases, with 11 bases between them. The length of the CDR3 is 13 residues. Looked up from germline, CDR1 is SNHLY and CDR2 is FYNNEI. The CDR3 DNA reads as TGTGCCAGCAGCCGAAGGGGGGACACTGAAGCTTTCTTT. Amino acids: CASSRRGDTEAFF. The full variable domain, its missing parts supplied by reference TRBV2 and TRBJ1-1, is EPEVTQTPSHQVTQMGQEVILRCVPISNHLYFYWYRQILGQKVEFLVSFYNNEISEKSEIFDDQFSVERPDGSNFTLKIRSTKLEDSAMYFCASSRRGDTEAFFGQGTRLTVV.

This chain joins TRBV5-6 and TRBJ2-2; weak D call: TRBD1 (6 bases). Per germline, CDR1 SGHDT and CDR2 YYEEEE. The CDR3 spans 16 residues. Trimming stripped 0 bases from V and 4 bases from J, with 13 bases between. CDR3 DNA: TGTGCCAGCAGCTTGGTCAGGGGAGATCGCACCGGGGAGCTGTTTTTT. It translates to CASSLVRGDRTGELFF.

This clonotype was detected many times. This rearrangement joins TRBV11-1 to TRBJ2-1; 8 nucleotides agree with TRBD2. With V trimmed by 2 bases and J by 0 bases, 12 bases remained unmatched. From germline, CDR1 is SGHAT and CDR2 FQDESV (reference sequence). The CDR3 totals 19 residues. In DNA form, the CDR3 reads TGTGCCAGCAGCTTACTTTTTACGGGAGGGCCGGTCTCCTACAATGAGCAGTTCTTC. Translation: CASSLLFTGGPVSYNEQFF. Full variable domain (remainder filled in from reference TRBV11-1 and TRBJ2-1): EAEVAQSPRYKITEKSQAVAFWCDPISGHATLYWYRQILGQGPELLVQFQDESVVDDSQLPKDRFSAERLKGVDSTLKIQPAELGDSAMYLCASSLLFTGGPVSYNEQFFGPGTRLTVL.

There are many counts of this clonotype. This sequence joins TRBV27 and TRBJ1-2; 11 nucleotides match TRBD1. The CDR3 runs to 18 residues. Unmatched junction bases numbered 13, after V lost 4 bases and J lost 3 bases. The germline V gene encodes CDR1 MNHEY and CDR2 SMNVEV (reference sequence). CDR3 DNA sequence: TGTGCCAGCAGTTCTTCCGGACAGGGGGCGTATGTGGACTATGGCTACACCTTC. It is translated as CASSSSGQGAYVDYGYTF.

This clonotype occurred many times. The V gene is TRBV28, the J gene TRBJ1-4; possible D gene TRBD1, 6 bases. The CDR3 totals 15 residues. In germline, CDR1 is MDHEN, CDR2 SYDVKM. V was trimmed by 4 bases and J by 6 bases, leaving 15 bases between them. The CDR3: CASSSAGTSYEKLFF. The CDR3, as DNA: TGTGCCAGCAGTTCCGCCGGGACATCCTATGAAAAACTGTTTTTT. The whole variable domain, filled in from reference TRBV28 and TRBJ1-4, reads DVKVTQSSRYLVKRTGEKVFLECVQDMDHENMFWYRQDPGLGLRLIYFSYDVKMKEKGDIPEGYSVSREKKERFSLILESASTNQTSMYLCASSSAGTSYEKLFFGSGTQLSVL.

This clonotype was recorded many times. The gene calls are TRBV2 and TRBJ2-5; 9 nucleotides line up with TRBD2. Germline V lookup: CDR1 SNHLY, CDR2 FYNNEI. The CDR3 runs to 15 residues. The V gene end was trimmed by 4 bases and the J gene end by 3 bases; junction bases not matched to a gene: 6. The CDR3 coding sequence is TGTGCCAGCAGTGGGAGCGGGGGGAATAAAGAGACCCAGTACTTC. Translating it yields CASSGSGGNKETQYF. Together with reference TRBV2 and TRBJ2-5, the CDR3 gives the full variable domain: EPEVTQTPSHQVTQMGQEVILRCVPISNHLYFYWYRQILGQKVEFLVSFYNNEISEKSEIFDDQFSVERPDGSNFTLKIRSTKLEDSAMYFCASSGSGGNKETQYFGPGTRLLVL.

The table lists this clonotype with many counts. CDR3 sequence (DNA): TGTGCCAGCAGTTACGGGGGCATCGGCTCTGGAAACACCATATATTTT. As protein: CASSYGGIGSGNTIYF. The chain combines TRBV6-5 with TRBJ1-3; D perhaps matches TRBD1 (6 bases). The V end lost 2 bases, the J end lost 0 bases, and 11 bases lay between the germline ends. This CDR3 is 16 amino acids long. Germline V CDR1 and CDR2: MNHEY, SVGAGI.

V and J are TRBV20-1 and TRBJ1-1; D gene unclear. This CDR3 contains 12 residues. V lost 6 bases to trimming and J lost 11 bases, with 19 bases between them. The germline V gene has CDR1 DFQATT and CDR2 SNEGSKA (reference sequence). The CDR3 loop is CSAWRPETFAFF. CDR3 DNA: TGCAGTGCCTGGCGGCCCGAGACGTTTGCTTTCTTT.

This rearrangement joins TRBV7-9 to TRBJ1-3; the match to TRBD1 covers 7 bases. Unmatched junction bases numbered 7, after V lost 5 bases and J lost 6 bases. The CDR3 is made up of 14 amino acids. CDR1 and CDR2 (germline): SEHNR, FQNEAQ (reference sequence). CDR3 loop: CASSPDRPPNTIYF. The CDR3 DNA sequence: TGTGCCAGCAGCCCGGACAGGCCTCCAAACACCATATATTTT.

This clonotype appeared many times. The chain carries TRBV29-1 and TRBJ1-2, with a tentative D call TRBD1 (6 bases). This CDR3 comprises 13 residues. The V gene's germline CDR1 is SQVTM and CDR2 ANQGSEA. V gave up 6 bases and J gave up 1 base, with 12 bases separating them. CDR3 nucleotides: TGCAGCGTGCTACAGGGTATTAACTATGGCTACACCTTC. Its protein product is CSVLQGINYGYTF.

This clonotype was detected many times. The chain links TRBV12-3 or TRBV12-4 to TRBJ2-2; no reliable D call. The CDR3 sequence is 14 residues long. Between the trimmed V and J ends, which lost 2 bases and 4 bases, there was a span of 8 bases. DNA of the CDR3: TGTGCCAGCAGTTTAAAGGATAGCACCGGGGAGCTGTTTTTT. This encodes CASSLKDSTGELFF.

This clonotype showed up many times. The chain employs TRBV6-1 and TRBJ1-2; 11 nucleotides match TRBD1. J gave up 7 bases and V 6 bases, and 4 bases lay outside the gene matches. The CDR3 spans 13 residues. CDR1 MNHNS and CDR2 SASEGT come from the germline V gene. The CDR3 protein is CASRRDRGTGYTF. In nucleotides, the CDR3 is TGTGCCAGCAGGCGGGACAGGGGGACTGGCTACACCTTC.

In this sample, this clonotype turned up a few times. The chain carries TRBV9 and TRBJ2-1; TRBD2 matches at 8 bases. Trimming took 0 bases from V and 4 from J; bases not matched to a gene: 15. The germline CDR1 and CDR2 sequences are SGDLS and YYNGEE. CDR3 size: 19 residues. DNA for the CDR3: TGTGCCAGCAGCGTAGTGGGGGTAGGGAGGGGGACTAGTTACAATGAGCAGTTCTTC. Translating it yields CASSVVGVGRGTSYNEQFF. The complete variable domain, with remaining parts taken from reference TRBV9 and TRBJ2-1, reads DSGVTQTPKHLITATGQRVTLRCSPRSGDLSVYWYQQSLDQGLQFLIQYYNGEERAKGNILERFSAQQFPDLHSELNLSSLELGDSALYFCASSVVGVGRGTSYNEQFFGPGTRLTVL.

This clonotype was counted at least ten times. The chain has TRBV20-1 and TRBJ2-1; D is unclear. CDR1 DFQATT and CDR2 SNEGSKA come from the germline V gene (reference sequence). CDR3 length: 12 residues. V lost 6 bases, J lost 6 bases, and 12 bases lay in between. The CDR3 loop reads CSAARGRNEQFF. CDR3 sequence (DNA): TGCAGTGCGGCCCGAGGTCGCAATGAGCAGTTCTTC.